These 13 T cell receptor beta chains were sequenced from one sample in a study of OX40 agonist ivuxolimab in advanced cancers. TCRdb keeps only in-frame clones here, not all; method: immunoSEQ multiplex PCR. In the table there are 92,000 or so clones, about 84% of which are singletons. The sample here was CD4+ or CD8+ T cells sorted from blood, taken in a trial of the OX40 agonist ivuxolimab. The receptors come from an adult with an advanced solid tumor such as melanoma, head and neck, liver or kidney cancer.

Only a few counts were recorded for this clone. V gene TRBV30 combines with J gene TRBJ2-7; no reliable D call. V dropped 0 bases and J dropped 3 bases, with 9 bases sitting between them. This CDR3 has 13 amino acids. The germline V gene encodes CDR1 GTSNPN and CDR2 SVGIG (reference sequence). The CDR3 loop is CAWSVVSSYEQYF. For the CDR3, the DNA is TGTGCCTGGAGTGTTGTCAGTAGCTACGAGCAGTACTTC.

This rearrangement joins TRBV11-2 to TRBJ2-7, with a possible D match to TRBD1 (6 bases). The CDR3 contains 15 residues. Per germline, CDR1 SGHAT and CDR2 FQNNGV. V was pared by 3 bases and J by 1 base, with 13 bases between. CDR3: CASSLGPGVSYEQYF. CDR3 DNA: TGTGCCAGCAGCTTGGGTCCAGGGGTGTCCTACGAGCAGTACTTC.

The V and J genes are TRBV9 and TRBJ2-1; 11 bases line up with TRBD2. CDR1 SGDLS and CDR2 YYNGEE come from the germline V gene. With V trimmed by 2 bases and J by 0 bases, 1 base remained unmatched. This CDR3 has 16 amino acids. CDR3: CASSVTSGTSYNEQFF. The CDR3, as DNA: TGTGCCAGCAGCGTGACTAGCGGGACCTCCTACAATGAGCAGTTCTTC.

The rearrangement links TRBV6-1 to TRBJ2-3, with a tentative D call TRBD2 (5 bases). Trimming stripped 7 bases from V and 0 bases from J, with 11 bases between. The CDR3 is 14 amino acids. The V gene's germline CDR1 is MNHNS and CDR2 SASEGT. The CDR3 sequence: CASKSGLSTDTQYF. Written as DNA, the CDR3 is TGTGCCAGCAAGAGCGGTTTGAGCACAGATACGCAGTATTTT.

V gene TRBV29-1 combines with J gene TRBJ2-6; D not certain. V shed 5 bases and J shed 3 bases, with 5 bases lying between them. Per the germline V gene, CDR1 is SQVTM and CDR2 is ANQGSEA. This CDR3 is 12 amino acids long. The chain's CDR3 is CSVPGGANVLTF. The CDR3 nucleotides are TGCAGCGTTCCCGGTGGGGCCAACGTCCTGACTTTC.

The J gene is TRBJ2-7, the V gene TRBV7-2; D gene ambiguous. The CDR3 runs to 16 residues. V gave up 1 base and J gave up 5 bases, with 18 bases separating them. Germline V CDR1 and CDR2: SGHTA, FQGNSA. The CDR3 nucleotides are TGTGCCAGCAGCTTAGACATCTACGAGGCGGCGAACGAGCAGTACTTC. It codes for CASSLDIYEAANEQYF.

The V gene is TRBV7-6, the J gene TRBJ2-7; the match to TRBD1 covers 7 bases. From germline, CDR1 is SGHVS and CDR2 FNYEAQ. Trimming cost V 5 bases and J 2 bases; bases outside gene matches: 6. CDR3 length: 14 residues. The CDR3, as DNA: TGTGCCAGCAGCACGACAGGGAGTCCCTACGAGCAGTACTTC. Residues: CASSTTGSPYEQYF.

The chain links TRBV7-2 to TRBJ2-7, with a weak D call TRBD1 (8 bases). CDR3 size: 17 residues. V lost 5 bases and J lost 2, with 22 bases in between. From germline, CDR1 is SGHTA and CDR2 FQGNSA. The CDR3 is CASSRDRGGSGTYEQYF. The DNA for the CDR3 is TGTGCCAGCAGCCGCGACAGGGGTGGGAGCGGGACCTACGAGCAGTACTTC.

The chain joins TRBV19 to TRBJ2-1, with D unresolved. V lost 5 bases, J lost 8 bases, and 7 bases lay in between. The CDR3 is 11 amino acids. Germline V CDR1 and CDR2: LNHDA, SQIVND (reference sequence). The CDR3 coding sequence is TGTGCCAGTAGTCTGTGGGATGAGCAGTTCTTC. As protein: CASSLWDEQFF. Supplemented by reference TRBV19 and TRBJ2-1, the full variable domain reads DGGITQSPKYLFRKEGQNVTLSCEQNLNHDAMYWYRQDPGQGLRLIYYSQIVNDFQKGDIAEGYSVSREKKESFPLTVTSAQKNPTAFYLCASSLWDEQFFGPGTRLTVL.

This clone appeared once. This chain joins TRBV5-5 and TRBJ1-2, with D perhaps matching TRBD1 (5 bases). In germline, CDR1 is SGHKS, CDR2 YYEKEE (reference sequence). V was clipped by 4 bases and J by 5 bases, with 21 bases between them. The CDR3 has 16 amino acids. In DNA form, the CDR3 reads TGTGCCAGCAGCCGGTTCGGGACCGCTGATGGATATGGCTACACCTTC. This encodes CASSRFGTADGYGYTF.

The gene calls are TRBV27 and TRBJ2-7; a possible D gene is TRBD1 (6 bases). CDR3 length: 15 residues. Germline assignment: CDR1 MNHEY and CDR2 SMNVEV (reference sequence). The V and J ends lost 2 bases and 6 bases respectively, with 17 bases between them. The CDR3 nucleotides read TGTGCCAGCAGTTTAGGGGCAGGGGTTCGGCGCGAGCAGTACTTC. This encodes CASSLGAGVRREQYF.

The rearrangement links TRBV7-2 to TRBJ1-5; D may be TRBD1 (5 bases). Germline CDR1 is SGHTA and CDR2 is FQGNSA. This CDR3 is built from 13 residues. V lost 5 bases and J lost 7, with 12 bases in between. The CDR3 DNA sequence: TGTGCCAGCAGCCCAGGGCTAGCACAGCCCCAGCATTTT. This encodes CASSPGLAQPQHF.

The CDR3 DNA reads as TGTGCCAGCAGCTTGGACAGAAATTGGGGAGGGAATGAAGCTTTCTTT. Translated, it gives CASSLDRNWGGNEAFF. The chain joins TRBV5-6 to TRBJ1-1; D gene unclear. The CDR3 length is 16 residues. The V end was cut by 0 bases, the J end by 7 bases, with 19 bases between. Germline loops: CDR1 SGHDT, CDR2 YYEEEE.